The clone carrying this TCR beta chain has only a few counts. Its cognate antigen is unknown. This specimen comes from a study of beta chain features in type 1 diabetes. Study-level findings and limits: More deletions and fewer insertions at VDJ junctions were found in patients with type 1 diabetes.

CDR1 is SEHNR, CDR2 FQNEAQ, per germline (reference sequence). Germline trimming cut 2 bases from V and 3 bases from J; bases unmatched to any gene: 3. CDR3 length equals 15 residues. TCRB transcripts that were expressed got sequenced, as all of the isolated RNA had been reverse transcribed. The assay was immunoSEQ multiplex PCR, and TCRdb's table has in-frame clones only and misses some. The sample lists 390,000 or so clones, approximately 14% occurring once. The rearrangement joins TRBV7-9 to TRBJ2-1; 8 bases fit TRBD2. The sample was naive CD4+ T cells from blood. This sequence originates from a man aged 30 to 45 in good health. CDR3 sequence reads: CASSLIAGHYNEQFF. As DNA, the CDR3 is TGTGCCAGCAGCTTAATAGCGGGACACTACAATGAGCAGTTCTTC.